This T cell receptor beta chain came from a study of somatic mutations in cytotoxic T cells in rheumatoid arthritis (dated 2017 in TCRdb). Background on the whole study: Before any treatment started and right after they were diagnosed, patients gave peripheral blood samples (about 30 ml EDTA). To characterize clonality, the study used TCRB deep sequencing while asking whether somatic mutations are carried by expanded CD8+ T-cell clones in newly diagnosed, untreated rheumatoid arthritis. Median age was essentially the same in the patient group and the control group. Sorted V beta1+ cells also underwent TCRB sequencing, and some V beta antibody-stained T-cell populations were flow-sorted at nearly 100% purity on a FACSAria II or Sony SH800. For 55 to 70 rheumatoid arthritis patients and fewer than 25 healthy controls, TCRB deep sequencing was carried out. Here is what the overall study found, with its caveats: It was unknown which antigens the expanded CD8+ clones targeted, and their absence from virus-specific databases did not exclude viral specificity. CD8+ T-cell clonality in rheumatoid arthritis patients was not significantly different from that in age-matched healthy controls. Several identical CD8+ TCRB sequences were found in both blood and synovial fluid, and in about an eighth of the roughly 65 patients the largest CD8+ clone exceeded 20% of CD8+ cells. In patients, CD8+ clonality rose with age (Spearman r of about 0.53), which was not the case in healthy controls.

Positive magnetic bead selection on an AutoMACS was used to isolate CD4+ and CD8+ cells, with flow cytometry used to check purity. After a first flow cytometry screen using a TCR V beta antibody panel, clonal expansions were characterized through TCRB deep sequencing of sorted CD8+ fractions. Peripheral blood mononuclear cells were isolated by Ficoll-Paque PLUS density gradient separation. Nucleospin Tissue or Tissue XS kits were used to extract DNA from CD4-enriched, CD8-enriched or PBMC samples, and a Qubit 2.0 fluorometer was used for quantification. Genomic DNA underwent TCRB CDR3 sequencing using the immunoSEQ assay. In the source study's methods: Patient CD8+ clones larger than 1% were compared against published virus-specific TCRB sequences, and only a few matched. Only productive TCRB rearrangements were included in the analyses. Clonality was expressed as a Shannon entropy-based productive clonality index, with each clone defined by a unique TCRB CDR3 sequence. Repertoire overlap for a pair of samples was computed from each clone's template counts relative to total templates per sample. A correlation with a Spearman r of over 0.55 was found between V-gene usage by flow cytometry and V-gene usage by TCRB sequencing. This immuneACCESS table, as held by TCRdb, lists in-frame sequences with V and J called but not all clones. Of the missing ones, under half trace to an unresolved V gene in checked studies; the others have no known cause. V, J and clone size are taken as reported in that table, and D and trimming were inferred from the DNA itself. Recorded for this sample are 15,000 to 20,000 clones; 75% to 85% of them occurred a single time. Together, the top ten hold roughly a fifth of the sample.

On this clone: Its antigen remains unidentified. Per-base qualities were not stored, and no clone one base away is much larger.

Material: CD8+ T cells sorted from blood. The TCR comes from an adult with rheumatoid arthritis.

The DNA is as follows: TGTGCCAGCAGTTTCCTGACTAGCGGGGTCTACAATGAGCAGTTCTTC. Its translation is CASSFLTSGVYNEQFF. This chain joins TRBV27 to TRBJ2-1; TRBD2 matches 11 bases in the middle. Including the terminal cysteine and phenylalanine, the CDR3 comprises 16 residues. Only CDR3 DNA is held: 48 bases, read in frame from base 1. CDR1 and CDR2, looked up from the germline V gene (reference sequence), are MNHEY and SMNVEV. The germline V and J ends show losses of 3 bases and 3 bases respectively, and no gene match explains 4 bases of the junction.